A selection of T cell receptor beta chains follows, all from one sample in a study of T cell responses to AZD1222 COVID-19 vaccine. Sequencing was performed with immunoSEQ multiplex PCR; in TCRdb, only in-frame clones are kept and a portion is missing. The sample lists 80,000 to 90,000 clones; about 89% were seen once. The source material was peripheral blood, sampled 28 days after the second AZD1222 dose. The receptor set was obtained from an adult who received the AZD1222 COVID-19 vaccine. The CDR3 runs from the conserved cysteine through the conserved F or W. The order of the fields is V gene, clone size, CDR3 protein. The size field is filled for only some rows; it gives once, few, many or a size class.

v_call: TRBV13
clone_size: NA
cdr3_aa: CASSLRATGGLETQYF

v_call: TRBV2
clone_size: NA
cdr3_aa: CASSREGDGHTF

v_call: TRBV30
clone_size: NA
cdr3_aa: CAWSVSRNTEAFF

v_call: TRBV2
clone_size: NA
cdr3_aa: CASRTDANTGELFF

v_call: TRBV10-3
clone_size: once
cdr3_aa: CAISEVDWEQYF

v_call: TRBV7-9
clone_size: NA
cdr3_aa: CASSLATNTEAFF

v_call: TRBV12-3/TRBV12-4
clone_size: few
cdr3_aa: CASRSTGATEAFF

v_call: TRBV6-5
clone_size: NA
cdr3_aa: CASSPLGQGAGYTF

v_call: TRBV5-1
clone_size: NA
cdr3_aa: CASSPLGDANYGYTF

v_call: TRBV10-1
clone_size: NA
cdr3_aa: CASSEGNSYQETQYF

v_call: TRBV6-5
clone_size: NA
cdr3_aa: CASSKGFPGTEAFF

v_call: TRBV6-1
clone_size: NA
cdr3_aa: CASSEGRSTRNTEAFF

v_call: TRBV3-1/TRBV3-2
clone_size: NA
cdr3_aa: CASSQDTSNQPQHF

v_call: TRBV15
clone_size: NA
cdr3_aa: CATSRPPSGGGETQYF

v_call: TRBV7-9
clone_size: NA
cdr3_aa: CASSMTGGYGYTF

v_call: TRBV5-5
clone_size: NA
cdr3_aa: CASSPPLGGWSYEQYF

v_call: TRBV21-1
clone_size: NA
cdr3_aa: CASSKEERAGPGYEQYF

v_call: TRBV7-9
clone_size: NA
cdr3_aa: CASSLRSPATDTQYF